This T cell receptor beta chain was profiled in a study of identical twins. Overall study results and limits: Insertions were fewer in abundant cord blood beta clonotypes, whereas memory repertoires showed none of this pattern. Twin-shared out-of-frame alpha sequences showed excess low generation probability.

About this clonotype itself: Its antigen remains unidentified. A read error may produce the germline difference seen at one junction end.

cDNA molecules carried unique molecular identifiers, and template switching added a universal primer site. Each CDR3 protein gets one entry after TCRdb re-called the 5' RACE reads with MiXCR. The repertoire holds 1.5 million to 2 million distinct CDR3 sequences, with less than 40% as singletons. The sample taken for sequencing was cord blood. This sequence was found in a newborn girl in good health.

In DNA, the CDR3 is TGTGCCTGCAGCTCGATCCGGGACAAGGTTCGGCAGTATTTT. Encoded protein: CACSSIRDKVRQYF. The gene calls are TRBV7-8 and TRBJ2-3, with D tentatively TRBD1 (6 bases). The CDR3 consists of 14 residues. Germline CDR1 and CDR2: SGHVS and FQNEAQ. The variable domain in full, completed from reference TRBV7-8 and TRBJ2-3, reads GAGVSQSPRYKVAKRGQDVALRCDPISGHVSLFWYQQALGQGPEFLTYFQNEAQLDKSGLPSDRFFAERPEGSVSTLKIQRTQQEDSAVYLCACSSIRDKVRQYFGPGTRLTVL.